Listed here is a single TCR beta chain. The sample comes from a study of blood T cell repertoires in COVID-19. This CDR3 region has 13 residues. The V segment lost 6 bases and the J segment 8 bases; nucleotides outside the gene matches: 5. CDR1 LNHDA and CDR2 SQIVND come from the germline V gene (reference sequence). Repertoires were generated with immunoSEQ multiplex PCR, while TCRdb's copy carries only in-frame clones and drops some. This sample carries some 120,000 clones, over 80% of them seen once, and the ten largest clones take nearly 0.85%. The clonotype comes from a woman aged 70-85 years with acute or convalescent COVID-19. Sequenced: peripheral blood. The genes are TRBV19 and TRBJ2-4; the match to TRBD1 covers 9 bases. Here the CDR3 DNA reads TGTGCCAGTAGGGGGGACAGGGTGGACATTCAGTACTTC. Encoded protein: CASRGDRVDIQYF.